A selection of T cell receptor beta chains follows, all from one sample in a study of chronic HIV infection and antiretroviral therapy. MiXCR, run by TCRdb on the 5' RACE reads, gives a single entry per CDR3 protein. The sample lists approximately 47,000 distinct CDR3 sequences, 15% to 20% occurring once. Input material: peripheral blood. These receptors were obtained from an adult who had HIV and had not received antiretroviral therapy, or was an uninfected healthy control (not recorded which). CDR3s include the opening cysteine and the closing phenylalanine or tryptophan. A D gene is named only where the DNA matches it firmly. Some rows have no size entry. The others give once, few or many, or a class for an expanded clone.

V gene: TRBV7-9
J gene: TRBJ2-7
D gene: TRBD2
clone size: -
CDR3 protein: CASSFYSGSANEQYF
CDR3 DNA: TGTGCCAGCAGCTTCTATAGCGGGAGTGCCAACGAGCAGTACTTC

V gene: TRBV5-1
J gene: TRBJ2-7
D gene: TRBD2
clone size: few
CDR3 protein: CASSLRTSVDEQYF
CDR3 DNA: TGCGCCAGCAGCCTTAGGACTAGCGTGGACGAGCAGTACTTC

V gene: TRBV27
J gene: TRBJ2-1
D gene: -
clone size: -
CDR3 protein: CASSFEGAGLFF
CDR3 DNA: TGTGCCAGCAGTTTCGAGGGCGCGGGCCTGTTCTTC

V gene: TRBV9
J gene: TRBJ2-3
D gene: -
clone size: few
CDR3 protein: CASSVVTQASTDTQYF
CDR3 DNA: TGTGCCAGCAGCGTAGTAACACAGGCGAGCACAGATACGCAGTATTTT

V gene: TRBV5-6
J gene: TRBJ2-1
D gene: TRBD1
clone size: few
CDR3 protein: CASSLPGQGYNEQFF
CDR3 DNA: TGTGCCAGCAGCTTACCGGGACAGGGGTACAATGAGCAGTTCTTC

V gene: TRBV27
J gene: TRBJ2-1
D gene: TRBD1
clone size: few
CDR3 protein: CASSGPGQGAVGYNEQFF
CDR3 DNA: TGTGCCAGCAGTGGACCGGGACAGGGGGCGGTTGGGTACAATGAGCAGTTCTTC

V gene: TRBV2
J gene: TRBJ2-1
D gene: -
clone size: -
CDR3 protein: CASSVLAGGSGEQFF
CDR3 DNA: TGTGCCAGCAGCGTACTAGCAGGGGGATCGGGTGAGCAGTTCTTC

V gene: TRBV19
J gene: TRBJ2-2
D gene: TRBD2
clone size: few
CDR3 protein: CASSLGLAGGRYTGELFF
CDR3 DNA: TGTGCCAGTAGTCTGGGACTAGCGGGAGGCCGGTACACCGGGGAGCTGTTTTTT

V gene: TRBV5-1
J gene: TRBJ2-3
D gene: TRBD2
clone size: few
CDR3 protein: CASSRTGTSGMTDTQYF
CDR3 DNA: TGCGCCAGCAGCCGGACAGGGACTAGCGGGATGACAGATACGCAGTATTTT

V gene: TRBV20-1
J gene: TRBJ2-1
D gene: -
clone size: many
CDR3 protein: CSALTGVRNNEQFF
CDR3 DNA: TGCAGTGCCCTTACGGGAGTGAGGAACAATGAGCAGTTCTTC

V gene: TRBV5-6
J gene: TRBJ1-2
D gene: -
clone size: -
CDR3 protein: CASSPTGINYGYTF
CDR3 DNA: TGTGCCAGCAGCCCCACAGGGATTAACTATGGCTACACCTTC

V gene: TRBV28
J gene: TRBJ2-7
D gene: -
clone size: few
CDR3 protein: CASREWGNRVTKYF
CDR3 DNA: TGTGCCAGCAGGGAGTGGGGGAACCGAGTAACGAAGTACTTC

V gene: TRBV28
J gene: TRBJ2-5
D gene: -
clone size: -
CDR3 protein: CASSLGGASGETQYF
CDR3 DNA: TGTGCCAGCAGTTTAGGAGGGGCTTCAGGGGAGACCCAGTACTTC

V gene: TRBV7-8
J gene: TRBJ1-4
D gene: -
clone size: -
CDR3 protein: CASSLSGTTNEKLFF
CDR3 DNA: TGTGCCAGCAGCTTAAGTGGGACAACTAATGAAAAACTGTTTTTT

V gene: TRBV7-2
J gene: TRBJ1-1
D gene: -
clone size: few
CDR3 protein: CASSQQRNTEAFF
CDR3 DNA: TGTGCCAGCAGCCAACAACGGAACACTGAAGCTTTCTTT

V gene: TRBV6-5
J gene: TRBJ1-6
D gene: -
clone size: once
CDR3 protein: CASSFGPPSNNSPLHF
CDR3 DNA: TGTGCCAGCAGTTTCGGGCCCCCGAGCAATAATTCACCCCTCCACTTT

V gene: TRBV12-3/TRBV12-4
J gene: TRBJ1-2
D gene: -
clone size: -
CDR3 protein: CASSFPRKNGYTF
CDR3 DNA: TGTGCCAGCAGTTTCCCACGGAAGAATGGCTACACCTTC

V gene: TRBV20-1
J gene: TRBJ2-1
D gene: TRBD2
clone size: -
CDR3 protein: CSATRTSGVSSYNEQFF
CDR3 DNA: TGCAGTGCTACCCGGACTAGCGGGGTAAGCTCCTACAATGAGCAGTTCTTC

V gene: TRBV27
J gene: TRBJ2-3
D gene: -
clone size: -
CDR3 protein: CASSVGSYTDTQYF
CDR3 DNA: TGTGCCAGCAGTGTAGGGAGCTACACAGATACGCAGTATTTT

V gene: TRBV12-3/TRBV12-4
J gene: TRBJ2-1
D gene: TRBD2
clone size: few
CDR3 protein: CASRLAGSYNEQFF
CDR3 DNA: TGTGCCAGCAGACTAGCGGGTTCCTACAATGAGCAGTTCTTC

V gene: TRBV4-1
J gene: TRBJ2-7
D gene: -
clone size: few
CDR3 protein: CASSAGYEQYF
CDR3 DNA: TGCGCCAGCAGCGCGGGGTACGAGCAGTACTTC

V gene: TRBV27
J gene: TRBJ2-3
D gene: -
clone size: -
CDR3 protein: CASSLLYTDTQYF
CDR3 DNA: TGTGCCAGCAGTTTACTTTACACAGATACGCAGTATTTT

V gene: TRBV28
J gene: TRBJ2-7
D gene: -
clone size: -
CDR3 protein: CASSLTESYEQYF
CDR3 DNA: TGTGCCAGCAGTTTAACCGAATCCTACGAGCAGTACTTC

V gene: TRBV5-1
J gene: TRBJ1-1
D gene: -
clone size: few
CDR3 protein: CASSLTRTEAFF
CDR3 DNA: TGCGCCAGCAGCTTGACCCGTACTGAAGCTTTCTTT

V gene: TRBV28
J gene: TRBJ1-2
D gene: TRBD1
clone size: medium-sized
CDR3 protein: CASSRVRGNYGYTF
CDR3 DNA: TGTGCCAGCAGTAGGGTCAGGGGGAACTATGGCTACACCTTC

V gene: TRBV10-3
J gene: TRBJ2-1
D gene: TRBD2
clone size: -
CDR3 protein: CAIARTSNEQFF
CDR3 DNA: TGTGCCATCGCCCGGACTAGTAATGAGCAGTTCTTC

V gene: TRBV27
J gene: TRBJ2-7
D gene: TRBD1
clone size: few
CDR3 protein: CASSPLTGAYEQYF
CDR3 DNA: TGTGCCAGCAGTCCCTTGACAGGGGCCTACGAGCAGTACTTC

V gene: TRBV7-6
J gene: TRBJ2-1
D gene: TRBD2
clone size: -
CDR3 protein: CVSARRLAGVDEQFF
CDR3 DNA: TGTGTCAGCGCTAGGCGGCTAGCGGGAGTCGATGAGCAGTTCTTC

V gene: TRBV6-6
J gene: TRBJ1-2
D gene: -
clone size: -
CDR3 protein: CASSYEAGIFF
CDR3 DNA: TGTGCCAGCAGTTACGAGGCAGGGATTTTCTTC

V gene: TRBV28
J gene: TRBJ2-5
D gene: TRBD1
clone size: few
CDR3 protein: CASSPMDRGQETQYF
CDR3 DNA: TGTGCCAGCAGTCCGATGGACAGGGGGCAAGAGACCCAGTACTTC

V gene: TRBV29-1
J gene: TRBJ2-7
D gene: TRBD2
clone size: many
CDR3 protein: CSVIERERWQYF
CDR3 DNA: TGCAGCGTTATAGAGCGGGAGAGGTGGCAGTACTTC

V gene: TRBV28
J gene: TRBJ2-7
D gene: TRBD1
clone size: -
CDR3 protein: CASSTRTGRWYEQYF
CDR3 DNA: TGTGCCAGCAGTACGAGGACAGGGAGGTGGTACGAGCAGTACTTC

V gene: TRBV3-1
J gene: TRBJ1-3
D gene: -
clone size: -
CDR3 protein: CASSQGRGSSGNTIYF
CDR3 DNA: TGTGCCAGCAGCCAGGGGAGGGGAAGCTCTGGAAACACCATATATTTT

V gene: TRBV2
J gene: TRBJ2-1
D gene: -
clone size: few
CDR3 protein: CASSENLRVNEQFF
CDR3 DNA: TGTGCCAGCAGTGAAAATCTCCGGGTCAATGAGCAGTTCTTC

V gene: TRBV6-6
J gene: TRBJ1-1
D gene: -
clone size: -
CDR3 protein: CASSHGGGLNTEAFF
CDR3 DNA: TGTGCCAGCAGCCACGGCGGGGGACTGAACACTGAAGCTTTCTTT

V gene: TRBV24-1
J gene: TRBJ1-1
D gene: TRBD1
clone size: -
CDR3 protein: CATSDHAGGSTEAFF
CDR3 DNA: TGTGCCACCAGTGATCACGCAGGGGGTAGTACTGAAGCTTTCTTT

V gene: TRBV7-3
J gene: TRBJ2-2
D gene: -
clone size: -
CDR3 protein: CASSFKGAGELFF
CDR3 DNA: TGTGCCAGCAGCTTCAAGGGGGCCGGGGAGCTGTTTTTT

V gene: TRBV29-1
J gene: TRBJ1-5
D gene: -
clone size: few
CDR3 protein: CSVATGNSNQPQHF
CDR3 DNA: TGCAGCGTCGCGACAGGAAATAGCAATCAGCCCCAGCATTTT

V gene: TRBV20-1
J gene: TRBJ2-3
D gene: TRBD2
clone size: many
CDR3 protein: CSARTSGRTDTQYF
CDR3 DNA: TGCAGTGCTAGGACTAGCGGACGCACAGATACGCAGTATTTT

V gene: TRBV28
J gene: TRBJ1-1
D gene: -
clone size: -
CDR3 protein: CASSLDRRMAFF
CDR3 DNA: TGTGCCAGCAGTTTAGATCGTAGGATGGCTTTCTTT

V gene: TRBV27
J gene: TRBJ1-5
D gene: -
clone size: few
CDR3 protein: CASSLVGVSNQPQHF
CDR3 DNA: TGTGCCAGCAGTTTAGTAGGGGTGAGCAATCAGCCCCAGCATTTT

V gene: TRBV27
J gene: TRBJ1-6
D gene: -
clone size: few
CDR3 protein: CASSLFNSPLHF
CDR3 DNA: TGTGCCAGCAGTCTATTCAATTCACCCCTCCACTTT

V gene: TRBV5-6
J gene: TRBJ1-1
D gene: -
clone size: -
CDR3 protein: CASSPGLNTEAFF
CDR3 DNA: TGTGCCAGCAGCCCAGGGCTGAACACTGAAGCTTTCTTT

V gene: TRBV27
J gene: TRBJ2-2
D gene: TRBD1
clone size: -
CDR3 protein: CASSPTGVTGELFF
CDR3 DNA: TGTGCCAGCAGTCCAACAGGGGTCACCGGGGAGCTGTTTTTT

V gene: TRBV18
J gene: TRBJ1-1
D gene: -
clone size: -
CDR3 protein: CASSPRGNTEAFF
CDR3 DNA: TGTGCCAGCTCACCGCGAGGGAACACTGAAGCTTTCTTT

V gene: TRBV19
J gene: TRBJ2-2
D gene: -
clone size: few
CDR3 protein: CASSPGQIMNTGELFF
CDR3 DNA: TGTGCCAGTAGCCCTGGACAAATAATGAACACCGGGGAGCTGTTTTTT

V gene: TRBV4-1
J gene: TRBJ2-3
D gene: -
clone size: few
CDR3 protein: CASSQVGRRVTDTQYF
CDR3 DNA: TGCGCCAGCAGCCAAGTTGGTCGGAGGGTCACAGATACGCAGTATTTT

V gene: TRBV28
J gene: TRBJ1-4
D gene: -
clone size: few
CDR3 protein: CAVHGSANEKLFF
CDR3 DNA: TGTGCCGTCCATGGGAGTGCTAATGAAAAACTGTTTTTT

V gene: TRBV28
J gene: TRBJ2-3
D gene: -
clone size: -
CDR3 protein: CASSGAGASTDTQYF
CDR3 DNA: TGTGCCAGCAGTGGAGCGGGCGCTAGCACAGATACGCAGTATTTT

V gene: TRBV5-1
J gene: TRBJ1-2
D gene: -
clone size: -
CDR3 protein: CASSPSGGDYGYTF
CDR3 DNA: TGCGCCAGCAGCCCCTCCGGCGGGGACTATGGCTACACCTTC

V gene: TRBV11-2
J gene: TRBJ2-1
D gene: -
clone size: few
CDR3 protein: CASSLAGRYNEQFF
CDR3 DNA: TGTGCCAGCAGCTTAGCCGGGCGATACAATGAGCAGTTCTTC

V gene: TRBV16
J gene: TRBJ1-1
D gene: -
clone size: -
CDR3 protein: CASSQYSRARTEAFF
CDR3 DNA: TGTGCCAGCAGCCAATATAGCAGGGCGAGAACTGAAGCTTTCTTT

V gene: TRBV5-1
J gene: TRBJ2-6
D gene: -
clone size: -
CDR3 protein: CASSAVGPNVLTF
CDR3 DNA: TGCGCCAGCAGCGCCGTAGGGCCCAACGTCCTGACTTTC

V gene: TRBV27
J gene: TRBJ1-5
D gene: TRBD1
clone size: few
CDR3 protein: CASRLGQVPNQPQHF
CDR3 DNA: TGTGCCAGCAGGTTGGGACAGGTGCCTAATCAGCCCCAGCATTTT

V gene: TRBV18
J gene: TRBJ1-1
D gene: TRBD1
clone size: few
CDR3 protein: CASSPRTGQGNTEAFF
CDR3 DNA: TGTGCCAGCTCACCAAGGACAGGGCAGGGAAACACTGAAGCTTTCTTT